Presented here are 32 T cell receptor beta chains from one specimen sequenced in a study of T cells in localized non-small cell lung cancer (dated by TCRdb to 2018 to 2020). Libraries were prepared through the immunoSEQ multiplex PCR assay. Sourced from immuneACCESS, this table was stored by TCRdb with only in-frame sequences that have V and J called. A share of the clones is absent; for the studies checked, an unresolved V gene accounts for under half, and the remainder has no known explanation. The sample data list approximately 1,500 clones, and around 33% of these were observed just once. The biggest ten clones account for 15% to 20% of the sample. The sample was lung tumor tissue, taken before any cancer treatment. Receptors were obtained from a man aged 40-75 years with stage II lung adenocarcinoma.

The chain recombines TRBV18 with TRBJ1-4, with 7 bases matching TRBD1. Germline V gives CDR1 KGHSH, CDR2 LQKENI. The junction had 3 bases not matched to a gene; V was cut back by 3 bases and J by 8 bases. The CDR3 consists of 13 residues. The CDR3: CASSPGTVEKLFF. The CDR3 DNA reads as TGTGCCAGCTCACCCGGGACAGTGGAAAAACTGTTTTTT.

The chain carries TRBV14 and TRBJ2-1; D assignment may be TRBD1 or TRBD2 (6 bases each). CDR3 size: 13 residues. From germline, CDR1 is SGHDN and CDR2 FVKESK. Trimming removed 1 base from V and 8 bases from J, with 9 bases in between. The CDR3 spells CASSQVGGYEQFF. The CDR3 region has the DNA TGTGCCAGCAGCCAAGTCGGGGGCTATGAGCAGTTCTTC.

The chain employs TRBV30 and TRBJ2-7; D tentatively fits TRBD1 or TRBD2 (5 bases each). Trimming took 0 bases from V and 2 from J, leaving 14 bases between them. Germline values: CDR1 GTSNPN, CDR2 SVGIG (reference sequence). There are 15 residues in the CDR3. The CDR3: CAWSVRGPRTYEQYF. CDR3 coding DNA: TGTGCCTGGAGTGTGAGGGGACCTAGAACCTACGAGCAGTACTTC.

This chain links TRBV19 with TRBJ1-1; D remains ambiguous. The length of the CDR3 is 14 residues. Germline CDR1 and CDR2: LNHDA and SQIVND (reference sequence). Trimming cost V 4 bases and J 7 bases, with 16 bases left between them. This CDR3 reads CASSTNDPRDEAFF. CDR3 nucleotides: TGTGCCAGTAGTACAAACGACCCAAGGGATGAAGCTTTCTTT. Drawing the rest from reference TRBV19 and TRBJ1-1, the complete variable domain is DGGITQSPKYLFRKEGQNVTLSCEQNLNHDAMYWYRQDPGQGLRLIYYSQIVNDFQKGDIAEGYSVSREKKESFPLTVTSAQKNPTAFYLCASSTNDPRDEAFFGQGTRLTVV.

J is TRBJ2-2 and V is TRBV15; D is possibly TRBD2 (6 bases). The V gene's germline CDR1 is LNHNV and CDR2 YYDKDF (reference sequence). The CDR3 consists of 14 residues. The V and J ends lost 6 bases and 3 bases respectively, with 11 bases between them. The CDR3 coding sequence is TGTGCCACCAGACGGAGGGCGGACACCGGGGAGCTGTTTTTT. This codes for CATRRRADTGELFF.

This clone was seen only a few times. Here the CDR3 reads CAADPRGLAGGYTF. CDR3 bases: TGTGCCGCTGACCCTCGAGGGCTCGCGGGTGGCTACACCTTC. This chain connects TRBV30 to TRBJ1-2; D is uncertain. The V and J ends lost 8 bases and 7 bases respectively, with 23 bases between them. Looked up from germline, CDR1 is GTSNPN and CDR2 is SVGIG (reference sequence). CDR3 length: 14 amino acids.

V is TRBV6-8 and J is TRBJ1-1; no definite D call. The ends were cut back, 8 bases at V and 0 bases at J, with 7 bases in the middle. The CDR3 runs to 12 residues. Germline V lookup: CDR1 MNHGY, CDR2 SAAAGT. CDR3 protein: CASFSVNTEAFF. The CDR3 DNA is TGTGCCAGCTTTTCGGTGAACACTGAAGCTTTCTTT.

In this sample, this clone turned up a few times. This chain connects TRBV6-8 to TRBJ2-2; TRBD2 matches at 10 bases. CDR3 length: 19 residues. V lost 8 bases to trimming and J lost 5 bases; unmatched junction nucleotides: 20. The germline CDR1 and CDR2 sequences are MNHGY and SAAAGT. The CDR3 here is CASFQAGAGGPGKTGELFF. The DNA of the CDR3 is TGTGCCAGCTTTCAGGCGGGAGCGGGAGGGCCGGGAAAGACCGGGGAGCTGTTTTTT.

As DNA, the CDR3 is TGTGCCAGTAGTATAGGCCAGGGGCAATTGATTTTTTATAGGCTGAACACTGAAGCTTTCTTT. It specifies CASSIGQGQLIFYRLNTEAFF. The J gene is TRBJ1-1, the V gene TRBV19, with D perhaps matching TRBD1 (6 bases). CDR3 length: 21 residues. Trimming shortened V by 1 base and J by 0 bases, and 27 bases separated the two germline ends. From germline, CDR1 is LNHDA and CDR2 SQIVND (reference sequence).

The rearrangement links TRBV6-8 to TRBJ2-7; TRBD1 aligns across 8 bases. The V and J ends lost 6 bases and 7 bases, in that order; junction bases with no gene match: 11. Germline values: CDR1 MNHGY, CDR2 SAAAGT. The CDR3 extends over 14 amino acids. CDR3 in amino acids: CASRLDRGWWEQYF. As DNA, the CDR3 is TGTGCCAGCAGGTTAGACAGGGGATGGTGGGAGCAGTACTTC.

In its sample, this clone is medium-sized. The chain has TRBV11-3 and TRBJ2-6, with D possibly matching TRBD2 (5 bases). CDR3 length: 16 amino acids. The germline CDR1 and CDR2 sequences are SGHNT and YENEEA. Trimming took off 4 bases at V and 0 bases at J, with 10 bases between the two ends. The CDR3 sequence is CASSYGLSSGANVLTF. CDR3 in DNA: TGTGCCAGCAGCTATGGACTGAGCTCTGGGGCCAACGTCCTGACTTTC.

This clone was seen a few times. This chain links TRBV7-6 with TRBJ2-1; D possibly corresponds to TRBD1 (6 bases). CDR3 length: 15 residues. Germline V gene lookup returns CDR1 SGHVS and CDR2 FNYEAQ. V lost 4 bases and J 5 bases, leaving 15 bases between the germline ends. CDR3 protein: CASSSAGEQNNEQFF. As DNA, the CDR3 is TGTGCCAGCAGCTCGGCAGGGGAGCAAAACAATGAGCAGTTCTTC.

The chain carries TRBV30 and TRBJ2-5, with a tentative D call TRBD2 (5 bases). Germline-derived CDR1 and CDR2 are GTSNPN and SVGIG (reference sequence). Trimming stripped 1 base from V and 5 bases from J, with 14 bases between. The CDR3 is made up of 14 amino acids. The chain's CDR3 is CAWSGGSWAETQYF. CDR3 DNA: TGTGCCTGGAGTGGTGGGAGTTGGGCGGAGACCCAGTACTTC.

This chain links TRBV29-1 with TRBJ1-1; the D is unclear. The CDR3 has 14 amino acids. The V and J ends lost 1 base and 1 base respectively, with 10 bases between them. CDR1 and CDR2 from the germline V gene are SQVTM and ANQGSEA. CDR3 protein: CSVEGIHSNTEAFF. Written as DNA, the CDR3 is TGCAGCGTTGAAGGCATCCATTCGAACACTGAAGCTTTCTTT.

This clone has a handful of counts. The gene calls are TRBV11-3 and TRBJ1-2, with a weak D call TRBD1 (5 bases). The CDR3 has 16 residues. Germline V gene lookup returns CDR1 SGHNT and CDR2 YENEEA. Trimming cost V 1 base and J 4 bases, with 16 bases left between them. The CDR3 DNA follows: TGTGCCAGCAGCTTAGGGGACCCTAACAACGCCTATGGCTACACCTTC. This sequence encodes CASSLGDPNNAYGYTF.

This chain joins TRBV14 and TRBJ2-1; D remains ambiguous. The CDR3 loop spans 12 amino acids. The germline V gene encodes CDR1 SGHDN and CDR2 FVKESK. Trimming cost V 5 bases and J 9 bases, with 11 bases left between them. CDR3 amino acids: CASSRSVGEQFF. The CDR3 DNA reads TGTGCCAGCAGCAGGTCCGTGGGTGAGCAGTTCTTC.

This clone was observed a few times. V usage is TRBV6-8 and J usage is TRBJ1-2, with a tentative D call TRBD1 (5 bases). The CDR3 is 15 amino acids. V was shortened by 5 bases and J by 0 bases, with 13 bases between the two germline ends. Germline values: CDR1 MNHGY, CDR2 SAAAGT. DNA of the CDR3: TGTGCCAGCAGTGGCCGGGACGCGGCTAACTATGGCTACACCTTC. Protein: CASSGRDAANYGYTF.

This clone was found a few times. This chain links TRBV30 with TRBJ2-5; 10 nucleotides align to TRBD1. V shed 4 bases, J shed 2 bases, and the junction held 7 bases outside the gene matches. The CDR3 consists of 15 residues. Per germline, CDR1 GTSNPN and CDR2 SVGIG (reference sequence). For the CDR3, the DNA is TGTGCCTGGACCGCGGGACAGGGGCGACAAGAGACCCAGTACTTC. It encodes CAWTAGQGRQETQYF.

This clone was seen a handful of times. The V and J genes are TRBV9 and TRBJ1-5; D unresolved. Germline V lookup: CDR1 SGDLS, CDR2 YYNGEE. The CDR3 runs to 15 residues. V lost 5 bases and J lost 0, with 12 bases in between. CDR3 in amino acids: CASSERGSSNQPQHF. CDR3 in DNA: TGTGCCAGCAGTGAAAGAGGGAGTAGCAATCAGCCCCAGCATTTT.

The rearrangement links TRBV30 to TRBJ1-1; possible D gene TRBD1, 6 bases. V gave up 3 bases and J gave up 8 bases, with 19 bases separating them. The CDR3 is 14 residues long. CDR1 and CDR2 from the germline V gene are GTSNPN and SVGIG (reference sequence). CDR3 sequence: CAWSAQIKTGEAFF. DNA of the CDR3: TGTGCCTGGAGCGCACAAATAAAAACAGGGGAAGCTTTCTTT.

The genes are TRBV18 and TRBJ1-3; the D is unclear. The V gene's germline CDR1 is KGHSH and CDR2 LQKENI. The CDR3 sequence is 15 residues long. V was trimmed by 6 bases and J by 0 bases, leaving 12 bases between them. The CDR3 reads CASSILPGSGNTIYF. The CDR3 DNA sequence: TGTGCCAGCTCGATACTCCCAGGCTCTGGAAACACCATATATTTT.

This chain connects TRBV18 to TRBJ1-2; D is unresolved. The CDR3 covers 15 residues. Trimming stripped 2 bases from V and 0 bases from J, with 10 bases between. The germline V gene encodes CDR1 KGHSH and CDR2 LQKENI. CDR3 residues: CASSPSELANYGYTF. DNA for the CDR3: TGTGCCAGCTCACCATCGGAGTTAGCTAACTATGGCTACACCTTC.

The chain links TRBV10-1 to TRBJ1-1; 9 bases agree with TRBD1. The CDR3 is made up of 15 amino acids. After removal of 0 bases from V and 5 bases from J, the junction contained 4 bases not matched to a gene. Germline V gene lookup returns CDR1 WNHNN and CDR2 SYGVQD (reference sequence). The CDR3 here is CASSESTGGGTEAFF. Here the CDR3 DNA reads TGCGCCAGCAGTGAGTCGACAGGGGGGGGGACTGAAGCTTTCTTT.

This CDR3 reads CASSWGEGYEQYF. DNA of the CDR3: TGCGCCAGCAGCTGGGGGGAGGGTTACGAGCAGTACTTC. The chain is built from TRBV10-2 and TRBJ2-7, with 7 bases lining up with TRBD2. The V gene end was trimmed by 6 bases and the J gene end by 4 bases; junction bases not matched to a gene: 6. The length of the CDR3 is 13 residues. Germline V CDR1 and CDR2: WSHSY, SAAADI.

The CDR3 DNA reads TGTGCCAGCAGTGAACCCCTGAACACTGAAGCTTTCTTT. Amino acids: CASSEPLNTEAFF. The chain combines TRBV9 with TRBJ1-1; D unresolved. V shed 5 bases and J shed 0 bases, with 8 bases lying between them. The V gene's germline CDR1 is SGDLS and CDR2 YYNGEE. This CDR3 has 13 amino acids.

The rearrangement uses TRBV10-2 and TRBJ2-7; 13 bases map to TRBD2. Germline V gene data show CDR1 as WSHSY and CDR2 as SAAADI. CDR3 length equals 13 residues. With 8 bases clipped from V and 5 bases from J, the junction kept 3 bases outside the gene matches. CDR3 bases: TGCGCCAGCTACGGACTAGCGGGAGACGAGCAGTACTTC. Translating gives CASYGLAGDEQYF.

V is TRBV18 and J is TRBJ1-2; D is ambiguous. V dropped 2 bases and J dropped 3 bases, with 7 bases sitting between them. This CDR3 is 13 amino acids long. The V gene's germline CDR1 is KGHSH and CDR2 LQKENI. The CDR3 sequence is CASSPGVDYGYTF. In DNA, the CDR3 is TGTGCCAGCTCACCAGGGGTTGACTATGGCTACACCTTC.

This clone has a handful of counts. The rearrangement links TRBV11-3 to TRBJ1-5; D is undetermined. Trimming shortened V by 1 base and J by 0 bases, and 7 bases separated the two germline ends. Germline lookup yields CDR1 SGHNT and CDR2 YENEEA. The CDR3 is made up of 15 amino acids. The CDR3 loop reads CASSLVGNSNQPQHF. As DNA, the CDR3 is TGTGCCAGCAGCTTAGTTGGAAATAGCAATCAGCCCCAGCATTTT.

The chain couples TRBV5-1 to TRBJ2-5, with D possibly matching TRBD1 (5 bases). V dropped 1 base and J dropped 3 bases, with 13 bases sitting between them. CDR3 size: 15 residues. Germline loops: CDR1 SGHRS, CDR2 YFSETQ. The CDR3 protein is CASSLSSTAEETQYF. CDR3 nucleotide sequence: TGCGCCAGCAGCTTGAGCTCGACAGCTGAAGAGACCCAGTACTTC.

A word on this clone: Sequence at one end of the junction differs from germline and may be a read error. This rearrangement joins TRBV6-8 to TRBJ2-3, with 7 bases identical to TRBD2. Germline V CDR1 and CDR2: MNHGY, SAAAGT. The CDR3 totals 17 residues. The DNA of the CDR3 is TGTGCCATCAGTGGCGTGACGGGAGGTTTTAGCACAGATACGCAGTATTTT. Translating gives CAISGVTGGFSTDTQYF.

This clone turned up a few times. This chain joins TRBV6-8 and TRBJ2-1; 9 bases match TRBD2. CDR1 is MNHGY, CDR2 SAAAGT, per germline. After removal of 5 bases from V and 8 bases from J, the junction contained 10 bases not matched to a gene. The CDR3 spans 15 residues. CDR3 in amino acids: CASSSLASGIDEQFF. CDR3 sequence (DNA): TGTGCCAGCAGTAGCCTGGCTAGCGGGATTGATGAGCAGTTCTTC.

The chain joins TRBV25-1 to TRBJ2-7, with TRBD2 identical over 10 bases. The V and J ends lost 2 bases and 4 bases, in that order; junction bases with no gene match: 5. Germline V gene data show CDR1 as MGHDK and CDR2 as SYGVNS. The CDR3 runs to 15 residues. CDR3 region: CASSEPLAGAYEQYF. Here the CDR3 DNA reads TGTGCCAGCAGTGAACCCCTAGCGGGAGCGTACGAGCAGTACTTC.